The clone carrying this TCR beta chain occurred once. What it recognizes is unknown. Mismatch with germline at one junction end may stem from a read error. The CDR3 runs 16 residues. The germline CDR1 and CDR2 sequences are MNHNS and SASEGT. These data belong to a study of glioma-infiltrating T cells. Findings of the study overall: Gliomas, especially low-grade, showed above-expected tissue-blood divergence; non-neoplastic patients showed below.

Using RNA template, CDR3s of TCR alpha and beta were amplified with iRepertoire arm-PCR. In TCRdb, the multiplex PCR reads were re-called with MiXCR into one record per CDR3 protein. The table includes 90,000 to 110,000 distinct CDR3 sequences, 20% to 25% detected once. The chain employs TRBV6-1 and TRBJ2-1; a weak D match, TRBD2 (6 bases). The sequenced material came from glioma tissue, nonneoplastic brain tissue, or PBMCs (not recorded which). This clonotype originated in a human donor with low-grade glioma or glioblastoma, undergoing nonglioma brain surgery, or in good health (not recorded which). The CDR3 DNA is TGTGCCAGCAGTCCTCTAGCGAATAGCTCCTACAATGAGCGGTTCTTC. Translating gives CASSPLANSSYNERFF.